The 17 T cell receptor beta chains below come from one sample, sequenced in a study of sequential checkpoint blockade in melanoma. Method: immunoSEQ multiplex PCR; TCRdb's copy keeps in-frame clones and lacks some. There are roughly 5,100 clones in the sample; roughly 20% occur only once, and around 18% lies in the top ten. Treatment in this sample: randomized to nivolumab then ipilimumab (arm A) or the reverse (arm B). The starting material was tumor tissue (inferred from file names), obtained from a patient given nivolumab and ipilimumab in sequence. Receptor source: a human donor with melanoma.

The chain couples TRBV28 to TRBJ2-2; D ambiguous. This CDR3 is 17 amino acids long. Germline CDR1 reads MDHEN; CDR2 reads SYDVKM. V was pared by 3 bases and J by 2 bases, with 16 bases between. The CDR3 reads CASSFGWSGPNTGELFF. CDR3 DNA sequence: TGTGCCAGCAGTTTCGGGTGGTCCGGACCCAACACCGGGGAGCTGTTTTTT.

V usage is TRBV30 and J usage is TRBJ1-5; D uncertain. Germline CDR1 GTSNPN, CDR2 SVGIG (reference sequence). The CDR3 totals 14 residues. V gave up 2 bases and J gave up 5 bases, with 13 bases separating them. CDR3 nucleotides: TGTGCCTGGAGTTTGGTGGGTCTCGATCAGCCCCAGCATTTT. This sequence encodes CAWSLVGLDQPQHF. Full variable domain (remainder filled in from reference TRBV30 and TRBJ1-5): SQTIHQWPATLVQPVGSPLSLECTVEGTSNPNLYWYRQAAGRGLQLLFYSVGIGQISSEVPQNLSASRPQDRQFILSSKKLLLSDSGFYLCAWSLVGLDQPQHFGDGTRLSIL.

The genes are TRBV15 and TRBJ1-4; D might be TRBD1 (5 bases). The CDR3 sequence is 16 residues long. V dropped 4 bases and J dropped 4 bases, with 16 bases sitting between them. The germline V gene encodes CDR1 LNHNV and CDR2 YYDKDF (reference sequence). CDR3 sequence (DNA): TGTGCCACCAGCATCCGCCGGGACCGAATTAATGAAAAACTGTTTTTT. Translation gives CATSIRRDRINEKLFF.

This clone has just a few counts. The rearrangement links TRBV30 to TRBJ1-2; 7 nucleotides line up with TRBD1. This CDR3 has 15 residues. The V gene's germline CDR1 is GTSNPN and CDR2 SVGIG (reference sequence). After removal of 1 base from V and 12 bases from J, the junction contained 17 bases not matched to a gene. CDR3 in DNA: TGTGCCTGGAGTGCCTACGACAGGGCATGGGGCGTCCACACCTTC. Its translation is CAWSAYDRAWGVHTF. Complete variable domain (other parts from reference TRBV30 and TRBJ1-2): SQTIHQWPATLVQPVGSPLSLECTVEGTSNPNLYWYRQAAGRGLQLLFYSVGIGQISSEVPQNLSASRPQDRQFILSSKKLLLSDSGFYLCAWSAYDRAWGVHTFGSGTRLTVV.

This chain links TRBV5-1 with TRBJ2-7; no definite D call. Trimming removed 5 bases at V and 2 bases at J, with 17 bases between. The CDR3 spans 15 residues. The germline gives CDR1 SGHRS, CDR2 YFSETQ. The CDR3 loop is CASRAGKGLAYEQYF. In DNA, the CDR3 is TGCGCCAGCAGGGCTGGGAAGGGTCTAGCCTACGAGCAGTACTTC. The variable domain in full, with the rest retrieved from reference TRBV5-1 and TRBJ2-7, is KAGVTQTPRYLIKTRGQQVTLSCSPISGHRSVSWYQQTPGQGLQFLFEYFSETQRNKGNFPGRFSGRQFSNSRSEMNVSTLELGDSALYLCASRAGKGLAYEQYFGPGTRLTVT.

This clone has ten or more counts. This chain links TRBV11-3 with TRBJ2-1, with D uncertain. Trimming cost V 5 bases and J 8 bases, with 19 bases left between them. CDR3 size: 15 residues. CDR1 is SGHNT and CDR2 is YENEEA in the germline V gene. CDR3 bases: TGTGCCAGCAGCACTGACGGGCTAGGGTCTTATGAGCAGTTCTTC. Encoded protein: CASSTDGLGSYEQFF.

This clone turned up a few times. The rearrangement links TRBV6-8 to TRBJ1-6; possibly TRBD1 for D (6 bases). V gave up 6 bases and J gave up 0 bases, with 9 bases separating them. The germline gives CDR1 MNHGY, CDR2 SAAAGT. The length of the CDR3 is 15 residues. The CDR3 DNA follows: TGTGCCAGCAGGAAACAGGGCTCCTATAATTCACCCCTCCACTTT. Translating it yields CASRKQGSYNSPLHF.

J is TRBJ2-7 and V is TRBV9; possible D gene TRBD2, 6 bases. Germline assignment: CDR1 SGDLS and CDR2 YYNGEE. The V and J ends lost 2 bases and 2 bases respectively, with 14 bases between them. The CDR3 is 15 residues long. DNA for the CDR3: TGTGCCAGCAGCGTTAGTCCGGGACTTGCCTACGAGCAGTACTTC. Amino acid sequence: CASSVSPGLAYEQYF.

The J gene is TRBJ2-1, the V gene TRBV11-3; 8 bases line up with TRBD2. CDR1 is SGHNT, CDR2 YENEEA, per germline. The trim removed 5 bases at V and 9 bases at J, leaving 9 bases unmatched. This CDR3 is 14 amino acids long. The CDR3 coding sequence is TGTGCCAGCAGCCCCATCGGGGGGGCAACTGAGCAGTTCTTC. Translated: CASSPIGGATEQFF. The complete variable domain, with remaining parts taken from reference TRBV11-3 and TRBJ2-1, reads EAGVVQSPRYKIIEKKQPVAFWCNPISGHNTLYWYLQNLGQGPELLIRYENEEAVDDSQLPKDRFSAERLKGVDSTLKIQPAELGDSAVYLCASSPIGGATEQFFGPGTRLTVL.

DNA for the CDR3: TGCGCCAGCAGCTTGGAGAAGGGGGGTTCAAACATTCAGTACTTC. This sequence encodes CASSLEKGGSNIQYF. The chain carries TRBV5-1 and TRBJ2-4; possibly TRBD1 or TRBD2 for D (6 bases each). Deletions cut 0 bases from V and 6 bases from J, with 13 bases between. The CDR3 runs to 15 residues. CDR1 and CDR2 from the germline V gene are SGHRS and YFSETQ.

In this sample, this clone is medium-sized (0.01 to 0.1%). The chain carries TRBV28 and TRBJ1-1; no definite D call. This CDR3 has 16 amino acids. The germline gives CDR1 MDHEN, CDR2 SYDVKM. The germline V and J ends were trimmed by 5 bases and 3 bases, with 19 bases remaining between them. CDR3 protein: CASSRIGPTAYTEAFF. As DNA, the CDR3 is TGTGCCAGCAGTCGAATTGGACCCACGGCGTACACTGAAGCTTTCTTT.

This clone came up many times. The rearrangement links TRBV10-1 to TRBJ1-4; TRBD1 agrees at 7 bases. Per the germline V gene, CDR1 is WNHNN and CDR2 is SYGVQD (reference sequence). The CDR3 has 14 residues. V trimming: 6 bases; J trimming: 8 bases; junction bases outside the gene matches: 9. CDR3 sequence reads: CASSPAGGREKLFF. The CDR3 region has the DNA TGCGCCAGCAGCCCGGCAGGGGGAAGAGAAAAACTGTTTTTT.

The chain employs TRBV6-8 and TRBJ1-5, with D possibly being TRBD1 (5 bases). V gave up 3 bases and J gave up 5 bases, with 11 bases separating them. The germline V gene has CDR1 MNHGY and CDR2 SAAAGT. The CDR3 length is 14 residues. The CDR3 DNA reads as TGTGCCAGCAGTTATAGGGTAGGGGATCAGCCCCAGCATTTT. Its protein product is CASSYRVGDQPQHF.

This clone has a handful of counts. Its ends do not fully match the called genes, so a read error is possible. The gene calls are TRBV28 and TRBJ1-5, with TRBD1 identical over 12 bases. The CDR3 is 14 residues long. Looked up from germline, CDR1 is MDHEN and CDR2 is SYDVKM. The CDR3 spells CASRTGTGGLSSNF. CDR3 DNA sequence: TGTGCCAGCAGAACCGGGACAGGGGGCTTAAGTTCGAATTTT.

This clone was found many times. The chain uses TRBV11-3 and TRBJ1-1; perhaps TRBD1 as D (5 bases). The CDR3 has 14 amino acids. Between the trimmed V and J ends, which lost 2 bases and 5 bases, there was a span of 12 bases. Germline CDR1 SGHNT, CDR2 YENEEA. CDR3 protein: CASSLWPGPTEAFF. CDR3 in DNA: TGTGCCAGCAGCTTATGGCCGGGGCCGACTGAAGCTTTCTTT.

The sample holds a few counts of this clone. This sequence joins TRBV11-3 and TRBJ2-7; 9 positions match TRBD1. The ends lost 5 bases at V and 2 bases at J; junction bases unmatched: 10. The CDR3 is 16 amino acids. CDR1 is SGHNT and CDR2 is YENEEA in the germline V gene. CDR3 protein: CASSNPGTGNPYEQYF. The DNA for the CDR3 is TGTGCCAGCAGCAACCCCGGGACAGGGAATCCCTACGAGCAGTACTTC.

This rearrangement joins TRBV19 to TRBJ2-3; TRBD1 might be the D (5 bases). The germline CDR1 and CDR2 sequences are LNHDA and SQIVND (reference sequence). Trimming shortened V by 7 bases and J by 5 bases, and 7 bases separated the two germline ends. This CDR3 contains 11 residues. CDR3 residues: CASTGRDTQYF. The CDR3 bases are TGTGCCAGTACAGGGCGAGATACGCAGTATTTT.